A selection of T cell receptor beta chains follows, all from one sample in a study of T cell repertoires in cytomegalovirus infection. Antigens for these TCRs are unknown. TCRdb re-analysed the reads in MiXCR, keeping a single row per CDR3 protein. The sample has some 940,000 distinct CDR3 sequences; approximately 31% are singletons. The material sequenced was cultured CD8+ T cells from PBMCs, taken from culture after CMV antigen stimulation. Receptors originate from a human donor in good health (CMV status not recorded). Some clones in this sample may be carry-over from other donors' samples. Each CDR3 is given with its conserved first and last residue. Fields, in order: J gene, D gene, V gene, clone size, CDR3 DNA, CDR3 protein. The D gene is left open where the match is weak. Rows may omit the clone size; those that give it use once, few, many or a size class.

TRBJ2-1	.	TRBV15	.	TGTGCCACCAGCGGTCGATTGACGGTCATCTATAATGAGCAGTTCTTC	CATSGRLTVIYNEQFF
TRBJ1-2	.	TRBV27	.	TGTGCCAGCAGTTGGAGAGGAACTAACTATGGCTACACCTTC	CASSWRGTNYGYTF
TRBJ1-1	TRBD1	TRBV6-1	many	TGTGCCAGCAGCCGGGACAGAAAATTTGAAGCTTTCTTT	CASSRDRKFEAFF
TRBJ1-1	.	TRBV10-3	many	TGTGCCATCGGTCCCCTGGGGGGGAACACTGAAGCTTTCTTT	CAIGPLGGNTEAFF
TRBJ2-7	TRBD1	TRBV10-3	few	TGTGCCATCAGTGAGGCGTCAGCCAGGGGGCCCTACGAGCAGTACTTC	CAISEASARGPYEQYF
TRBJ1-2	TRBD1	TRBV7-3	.	TGTGCCAGCAGCTCGATAGGGACAGGGGACAATGGCTACACCTTC	CASSSIGTGDNGYTF
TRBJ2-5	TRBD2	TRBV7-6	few	TGTGCCAGCAGCTTAAGGACTAGCGGGGCTGAGGCCCAGTACTTC	CASSLRTSGAEAQYF
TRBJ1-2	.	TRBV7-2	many	TGTGCCAGCAGCTCCTATACTGGCTACACCTTC	CASSSYTGYTF
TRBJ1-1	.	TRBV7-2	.	TGTGCCAGCAGCTTAACGTTTCTGAACACTGAAGCTTTCTTT	CASSLTFLNTEAFF
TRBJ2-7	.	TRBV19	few	TGTGCCAGTAGTATAAAGCGACAGAACTACGAGCAGTACTTC	CASSIKRQNYEQYF
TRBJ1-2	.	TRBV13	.	TGTGCCAGCAGCCCTTTGGCTGGCTACACCTTC	CASSPLAGYTF
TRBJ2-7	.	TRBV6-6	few	TGTGCCAGCAGTTACTCGGCAGACTACGAGCAGTACTTC	CASSYSADYEQYF
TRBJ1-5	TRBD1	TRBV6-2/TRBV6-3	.	TGTGCCAGCACACCAACTAAGGACAGGGTGTTGGATCAGCCCCAGCATTTT	CASTPTKDRVLDQPQHF
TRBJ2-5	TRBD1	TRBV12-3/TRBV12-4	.	TGTGCCAGCAGCCGCCTTCTAGGGACAGAAAAAGAGACCCAGTACTTC	CASSRLLGTEKETQYF
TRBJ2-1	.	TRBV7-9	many	TGTGCCAGCAGCCCCGGAGGAGGCAGGGCGTACAATGAGCAGTTCTTC	CASSPGGGRAYNEQFF
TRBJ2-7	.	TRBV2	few	TGTGCCAGCAGTGACAACTCCTACGAGCAGTACTTC	CASSDNSYEQYF
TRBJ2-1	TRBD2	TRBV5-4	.	TGTGCCAGCAGCTCAACGAAGCGGGGGTCCTACAATGAGCAGTTCTTC	CASSSTKRGSYNEQFF
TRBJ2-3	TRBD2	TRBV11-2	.	TGTGCCAGCAGTCTCAAGACCGGACTAGCGGGAACAGATACGCAGTATTTT	CASSLKTGLAGTDTQYF
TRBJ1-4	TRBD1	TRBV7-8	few	TGTGCCAGCAGCTTATCGGGACAGGCGGGTGAAAAACTGTTTTTT	CASSLSGQAGEKLFF
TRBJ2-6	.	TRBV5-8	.	TGTGCCAGCAGCTTGACCCGATCTGGGGCCAACGTCCTGACTTTC	CASSLTRSGANVLTF
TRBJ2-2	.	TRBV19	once	TGTACCAGTAGTTTCGGACGGGCCGGGGAGCTGTTTTTT	CTSSFGRAGELFF
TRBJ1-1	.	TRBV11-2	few	TGTGCCAGTTTCAGGACGGCTATGAACACTGAAGCTTTCTTT	CASFRTAMNTEAFF
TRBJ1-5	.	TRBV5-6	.	TGTGCCAGCAGCGTGCGGGCGGGCAATCAGCCCCAGCATTTT	CASSVRAGNQPQHF
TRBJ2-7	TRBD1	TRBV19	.	TGTGCCAGTAGTATGGGACAGAACTACGAGCAGTACTTC	CASSMGQNYEQYF
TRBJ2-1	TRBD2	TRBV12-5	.	TGTGCTAGTGGTTTCAGCGGGGACGCCGGTAATGAGCAGTTCTTC	CASGFSGDAGNEQFF
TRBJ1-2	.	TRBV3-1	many	TGTGCCAGCAGCCAAGATCGTGGGCTGCGGGGCTACACCTTC	CASSQDRGLRGYTF
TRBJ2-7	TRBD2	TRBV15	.	TGTGCCACCAGCACGAGTCACCCGGGACTAGCGTCCTACGAGCAGTACTTC	CATSTSHPGLASYEQYF
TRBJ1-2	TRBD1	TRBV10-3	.	TGTGCCATCAGGACAGGGGATAACTATGGCTACACCTTC	CAIRTGDNYGYTF
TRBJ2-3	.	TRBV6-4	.	TGTGCCAGCAGTGACTCCCCGACTCCTTACACAGATACGCAGTATTTT	CASSDSPTPYTDTQYF
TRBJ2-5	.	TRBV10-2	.	TGCGCCAGCACTAAGGGGGAGACCCAGTACTTC	CASTKGETQYF
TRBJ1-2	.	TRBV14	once	TGTGCCAGCAGCCAAGACGGAGTCCCACACTATGGCTACACCTTC	CASSQDGVPHYGYTF
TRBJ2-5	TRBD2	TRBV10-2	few	TGCGCCCATTCTAACGGGGGGGCCGGAGAGACCCAGTACTTC	CAHSNGGAGETQYF
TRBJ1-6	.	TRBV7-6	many	TGTGCCAGCAGCTTAGCGGGGGGCTGGACACCCCTCCACTTT	CASSLAGGWTPLHF
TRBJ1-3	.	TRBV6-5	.	TGTGCCAGCAGTTACGACGGAAACACCATATATTTT	CASSYDGNTIYF
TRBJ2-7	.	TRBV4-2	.	TGTGCCAGCAGCCAAGATCGAGGGGATTTCGACGAGCAGTACTTC	CASSQDRGDFDEQYF
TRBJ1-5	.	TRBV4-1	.	TGCGCCAGCAGCGACGGGGAGCAGCCCCAGCATTTT	CASSDGEQPQHF
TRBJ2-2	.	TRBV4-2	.	TGTGCCAGCAGCCAAGTAGGGGAGGCCGGGGAGCTGTTTTTT	CASSQVGEAGELFF
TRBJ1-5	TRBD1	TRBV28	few	TGTGCCAGCAGTCCCCGGACAGGGCGGGATCAGCCCCAGCATTTT	CASSPRTGRDQPQHF
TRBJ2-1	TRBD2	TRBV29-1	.	TGCAGCGTTGGCCCCGGGGGGACCAATGAGCAGTTCTTC	CSVGPGGTNEQFF
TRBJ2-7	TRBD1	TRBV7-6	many	TGTGCCAGCAGCCCGGGACAGGGATTAGGCTCCTACGAGCAGTACTTC	CASSPGQGLGSYEQYF
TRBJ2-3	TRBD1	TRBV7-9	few	TGTGCCAGCAGACTGGCGCAGGGGGCCGGAGATACGCAGTATTTT	CASRLAQGAGDTQYF
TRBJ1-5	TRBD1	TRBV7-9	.	TGTGCCAGCAGCAACGGAGGACAGGGGGCTAGGAATCAGCCCCAGCATTTT	CASSNGGQGARNQPQHF
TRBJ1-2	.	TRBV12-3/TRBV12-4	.	TGTGCCAGCAGTATTCAGGGATTCAACTATGGCTACACCTTC	CASSIQGFNYGYTF
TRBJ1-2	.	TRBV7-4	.	TGTGCCAGCAGCTCCCCAGGGACGACGGACCTCACTAACTATGGCTACACCTTC	CASSSPGTTDLTNYGYTF